This T cell receptor (beta chain) was sequenced for a study of early stage breast cancer tumors. The protocol was immunoSEQ multiplex PCR, while the TCRdb copy is restricted to in-frame clones and leaves out a portion. This repertoire shows fewer than 80,000 clones, 80% found once; its top ten account for 4.7%. The sample comprised blood. This clonotype originated in a person aged 35-50 years with breast cancer.

Written as DNA, the CDR3 is TGTGCCAGCACCTCCCGTGACGGGGCCAACGTCCTGACTTTC. It yields the protein CASTSRDGANVLTF. V is TRBV13 and J is TRBJ2-6; D remains ambiguous. This CDR3 has 14 amino acids. Germline values: CDR1 PRHDT, CDR2 FYEKMQ (reference sequence). Trimming left V 7 bases short and J 4 bases short, with 11 bases between.